This T cell receptor (beta chain) stems from a study of cytomegalovirus exposure and HLA in healthy donors. PCR amplification relied on 60 Vbeta primers (plus 13 Jbeta primers). Generated by immunoSEQ multiplex PCR, the TCRdb table keeps only in-frame clones and is missing some. Seen in this sample are under 70,000 clones; the ten most common clones hold roughly 2.4%. Germline V gene lookup returns CDR1 SGDLS and CDR2 YYNGEE. This CDR3 region has 16 residues. V shed 3 bases, J shed 1 base, and the junction held 9 bases outside the gene matches. This sequence originates from a female donor in good health and CMV-seropositive. The source material was PBMCs. The J gene is TRBJ1-2, the V gene TRBV9, with TRBD1 matching over 7 bases. DNA of the CDR3: TGTGCCAGCAGCGAGACAGGGTTCGCGGATAACTATGGCTACACCTTC. Translated: CASSETGFADNYGYTF.